This T cell receptor beta chain was sequenced during a study of T cells after yellow fever vaccination. General study points: By day 5 rather than day 15, the secondary response had peaked, though it was weaker. Subsequent booster samples again held most clones from primary vaccination (96% CD4, approximately 86% CD8).

Trimming shortened V by 2 bases and J by 3 bases, and 8 bases separated the two germline ends. The CDR3 is made up of 14 amino acids. Germline V gene sequence: CDR1 MNHEY, CDR2 SVGAGI. With regard to this clonotype: What it recognizes is unknown.

TCRdb analysed the 5' RACE reads with MiXCR anew, one entry per CDR3 protein. The sample holds hundreds of thousands of distinct CDR3 sequences, approximately 13% seen once. The sequence came from a man aged 25-45 years who received the YFV17D yellow fever vaccine. The chain carries TRBV6-5 and TRBJ1-5; D is ambiguous. The sample consisted of PBMCs, taken on the day of the yellow fever booster vaccination. CDR3 loop: CASSYEGTNQPQHF. CDR3 DNA: TGTGCCAGCAGTTACGAGGGTACCAATCAGCCCCAGCATTTT.